Listed here is a single TCR beta chain. The antigen this receptor binds is unknown. No per-base quality is available; no much larger clone lies one base away. From a lookup of the germline V gene (reference sequence), CDR1 and CDR2 are SEHNR and FQNEAQ. Spanning cysteine to phenylalanine, the CDR3 consists of 16 amino acids. Of all the DNA, just the CDR3 is kept, 48 bases in frame from base 1. Relative to germline, V is missing 5 bases and J is missing 1 base, with 7 bases of the junction outside any gene match. The protocol used for the library was the immunoSEQ multiplex PCR assay. Regarding the original processing steps: To diagnose cytomegalovirus status from the catalog of TCR beta chain sequences, a statistical classification framework was built. TCRdb provides this immuneACCESS table in a form limited to in-frame rearrangements. Some clones are lacking; in checked studies, under half of them reflect an unresolved V gene, and why the rest are absent is not known. That table gives V, J and clone size, and the DNA gave D and trimming. Recorded for this sample are about 160,000 clones; approximately 86% of them occurred a single time. The top ten hold around 2.4% of the sample.

Separate from the roughly 700-subject first cohort, the validation cohort of about 110 subjects was the group to which the donors belonged. This sample was taken from a study of cytomegalovirus exposure and HLA in healthy donors (dated by TCRdb to about 2017). Looking at the study overall: According to a later analysis, one platform produced both the roughly 130 validation repertoires and the 670 or so repertoires of the first cohort. The study was designed to test whether signatures of past pathogen exposure could be identified by cataloging public T cell receptors. Besides the first cohort of about 730 subjects, a separate validation cohort made up of over a hundred different subjects was used. The study combined high-throughput TCR immunosequencing, statistical association of individual TCRs with disease status, and machine learning to predict cytomegalovirus infection status. General findings and caveats noted by the study authors: The study listed 164 TCR beta chains as associated with cytomegalovirus. Of the cluster scores, roughly 95% were above 0 in a later analysis, which found that TCRs clustered in the first cohort also tended to co-occur in the 95 to 150 validation repertoires. A later analysis lacked HLA typing for the validation cohort, so it scored co-occurrence in that cohort across all 110 or so repertoires. The classifier was reported to diagnose cytomegalovirus status with high specificity and sensitivity in both the original and validation cohorts. Three of the identified cytomegalovirus-associated TCR beta chains were confirmed in vitro to be specific for cytomegalovirus antigens. While some public TCRs were present in many individuals, most TCR sequences turned up only very rarely across donors. According to the authors, the approach could potentially be generalized to other disease states and immunological phenotypes.

What was sequenced was PBMCs. This TCR came from a woman under 30 in good health and CMV-seronegative. The rearrangement joined TRBV7-9 to TRBJ2-5; a stretch of 10 junction bases matches TRBD1. The CDR3 here reads CASSAGTGVVQETQYF. The DNA sequence is given as TGTGCCAGCAGCGCAGGGACAGGGGTAGTCCAAGAGACCCAGTACTTC. Reference TRBV7-9 and TRBJ2-5 proteins supply the regions before and after the CDR3; the full variable domain is: DTGVSQNPRHKITKRGQNVTFRCDPISEHNRLYWYRQTLGQGPEFLTYFQNEAQLEKSRLLSDRFSAERPKGSFSTLEIQRTEQGDSAMYLCASSAGTGVVQETQYFGPGTRLLVL.